Detailed here is one T cell receptor beta chain. In the study's own analysis: Nucleated cell counts were estimated from reference gene primer amplification. The protocol was immunoSEQ multiplex PCR, while the TCRdb copy is restricted to in-frame clones and leaves out a portion. V and J calls and clone size are as listed in that table; D and trimming were resolved from the DNA. This sample carries approximately 250,000 clones, roughly 88% of them seen once, and the ten largest clones take over 2%. This specimen comes from a study of blood T cell repertoires in COVID-19. Across the study: Samples representing acute and convalescent COVID-19 were sourced from the United States, Italy and Spain. From T cells, B-cell-depleted T cells, or PBMCs came the material, which was cDNA or gDNA.

The length of the CDR3 is 17 residues. Sequenced material: peripheral blood. The rearrangement joins TRBV12-2 to TRBJ2-7; the table calls TRBD1, which could not be checked here. TRBV12-2 is classified as a pseudogene. The sequence derives from a man aged 30 to 45 who had recovered from COVID-19. CDR3 sequence: CASRLPKDRNKTYEQYF. CDR3 DNA: TGTGCAAGTCGCTTACCAAAGGACAGGAATAAAACCTACGAGCAGTACTTC.